This TCR beta chain originates from a study of blood T cell repertoires in COVID-19. Background on the study: Italy, Spain and the United States were the sources of the convalescent and acute COVID-19 samples. PBMCs, B-cell-depleted T cells, or T cells were the source of the cDNA or gDNA that made up the material.

The CDR3 has 14 amino acids. Trimming removed 4 bases from V and 1 base from J, with 9 bases in between. Per the germline V gene, CDR1 is KGHDR and CDR2 is SFDVKD. In the study's own analysis: Using reference gene primer amplification, nucleated cell counts were estimated. TCRdb keeps only in-frame clones here, not all; method: immunoSEQ multiplex PCR. V and J calls plus clone size are reproduced from that table; the DNA served to infer D and trimming. The data contain 65,000 to 85,000 clones, over 70% of them seen just once; the ten biggest clones take up less than 7.5%. The source material was peripheral blood. This chain links TRBV24-1 with TRBJ1-1; D unresolved. The TCR originated in a man between 50 and 59 years old with active or convalescent COVID-19. The CDR3 sequence is CATSEAGRNTEAFF. CDR3 bases: TGTGCCACCAGTGAAGCAGGCCGGAACACTGAAGCTTTCTTT.